This is a list of T cell receptor beta chains from one sample in a study of T cell responses to AZD1222 COVID-19 vaccine. TCRdb's copy holds only in-frame clones and misses some; the assay was immunoSEQ multiplex PCR. This sample has 15,000 to 20,000 clones, with roughly 86% found just once. The specimen was peripheral blood, collected 28 days after the second AZD1222 dose. The origin of the receptors is an adult who received the AZD1222 COVID-19 vaccine. The CDR3 runs from the conserved cysteine through the conserved F or W. The order of the fields is J gene, V gene, D gene, clone size, CDR3 DNA, CDR3 protein. A D gene is named only where the DNA matches it firmly. Clone size, where shown, is once, few, many, or a class for clones that have expanded.

j_call: TRBJ2-1
v_call: TRBV24-1
d_call: NA
clone_size: NA
cdr3_nt: TGTGCCACCAGTAGCTACTCCTACAATGAGCAGTTCTTC
cdr3_aa: CATSSYSYNEQFF

j_call: TRBJ2-1
v_call: TRBV21-1
d_call: NA
clone_size: few
cdr3_nt: TGTGCCAGCCCGGGCGCAAATGAGCAGTTCTTC
cdr3_aa: CASPGANEQFF

j_call: TRBJ1-5
v_call: TRBV6-4
d_call: NA
clone_size: NA
cdr3_nt: TGTGCCAGCAGTGACCCCTTTCCCCGGACGAGGTGCCAGCCCCAGCATTTT
cdr3_aa: CASSDPFPRTRCQPQHF

j_call: TRBJ2-7
v_call: TRBV18
d_call: NA
clone_size: few
cdr3_nt: TGTGCCAGCTCACCACCGACCGGGAGCCACGAGCAGTACTTC
cdr3_aa: CASSPPTGSHEQYF

j_call: TRBJ2-1
v_call: TRBV5-1
d_call: TRBD1
clone_size: NA
cdr3_nt: TGCGCCAGCAGCGCCGGACAGGGCTCCTACAATGAGCAGTTCTTC
cdr3_aa: CASSAGQGSYNEQFF

j_call: TRBJ1-6
v_call: TRBV28
d_call: NA
clone_size: NA
cdr3_nt: TGTGCCAGCAGGCGCCTAATAAGGGGGAGTTCACCCCTCCACTTT
cdr3_aa: CASRRLIRGSSPLHF

j_call: TRBJ1-6
v_call: TRBV27
d_call: TRBD1
clone_size: NA
cdr3_nt: TGTGCCAGCAGTTTCCAGGGGGACTCACCCCTCCACTTT
cdr3_aa: CASSFQGDSPLHF

j_call: TRBJ1-1
v_call: TRBV27
d_call: NA
clone_size: NA
cdr3_nt: TGTGCCAGCAGTTTATTTCGGGGGCTGGGGAACACTGAAGCTTTCTTT
cdr3_aa: CASSLFRGLGNTEAFF

j_call: TRBJ2-4
v_call: TRBV5-4
d_call: NA
clone_size: NA
cdr3_nt: TGTGCCAGCAGCACCCAGGGGCCGGACATTCAGTACTTC
cdr3_aa: CASSTQGPDIQYF

j_call: TRBJ2-4
v_call: TRBV5-5
d_call: NA
clone_size: NA
cdr3_nt: TGTGCCAGCAGCTTGGCCGCAGGGAGAAACATTCAGTACTTC
cdr3_aa: CASSLAAGRNIQYF

j_call: TRBJ1-1
v_call: TRBV28
d_call: NA
clone_size: NA
cdr3_nt: TGTGCCAGCAGTGTCAGGGGAGAAGCTTTCTTT
cdr3_aa: CASSVRGEAFF

j_call: TRBJ1-5
v_call: TRBV28
d_call: TRBD1
clone_size: NA
cdr3_nt: TGTGCCAGCAGTACAACCCGACAGGGGGCAGGCAATCAGCCCCAGCATTTT
cdr3_aa: CASSTTRQGAGNQPQHF

j_call: TRBJ1-1
v_call: TRBV19
d_call: TRBD1
clone_size: NA
cdr3_nt: TGTGCCAGTAGGGCAGGGGGCTACACTGAAGCTTTCTTT
cdr3_aa: CASRAGGYTEAFF

j_call: TRBJ2-3
v_call: TRBV11-2
d_call: TRBD2
clone_size: NA
cdr3_nt: TGTGCCAGCAGCGGGAGGGGATTCACAGATACGCAGTATTTT
cdr3_aa: CASSGRGFTDTQYF

j_call: TRBJ1-2
v_call: TRBV9
d_call: TRBD1
clone_size: NA
cdr3_nt: TGTGCCAGCCGGGACAGAGCTACGATCGGCTACACCTTC
cdr3_aa: CASRDRATIGYTF

j_call: TRBJ2-5
v_call: TRBV3-1/TRBV3-2
d_call: NA
clone_size: NA
cdr3_nt: TGTGCCAGCAGCCAAGAAGGGGGGGAGACCCAGTACTTC
cdr3_aa: CASSQEGGETQYF

j_call: TRBJ2-3
v_call: TRBV9
d_call: NA
clone_size: NA
cdr3_nt: TGTGCCAGCAGCGTATTGGGGGGGCCTGGCTATACGCAGTATTTT
cdr3_aa: CASSVLGGPGYTQYF

j_call: TRBJ2-3
v_call: TRBV6-4
d_call: TRBD2
clone_size: NA
cdr3_nt: TGTGCCAGCAGCCTGACTAGCGGGGGGGATGTCCCAGATACGCAGTATTTT
cdr3_aa: CASSLTSGGDVPDTQYF

j_call: TRBJ2-2
v_call: TRBV11-3
d_call: NA
clone_size: NA
cdr3_nt: TGTGCCAGCAGCTGGGCCACCGGGGAGCTGTTTTTT
cdr3_aa: CASSWATGELFF

j_call: TRBJ2-3
v_call: TRBV9
d_call: NA
clone_size: NA
cdr3_nt: TGTGCCAGCAGCGTATGGGGTGGGGGCGGCACAGATACGCAGTATTTT
cdr3_aa: CASSVWGGGGTDTQYF

j_call: TRBJ1-6
v_call: TRBV6-5
d_call: NA
clone_size: NA
cdr3_nt: TGTGCCAGCAGGAGGGACATGACTTCACCCCTCCACTTT
cdr3_aa: CASRRDMTSPLHF

j_call: TRBJ1-5
v_call: TRBV28
d_call: NA
clone_size: NA
cdr3_nt: TGTGCCAGCAGTTTTGAGGAGAATCAGCCCCAGCATTTT
cdr3_aa: CASSFEENQPQHF

j_call: TRBJ1-6
v_call: TRBV28
d_call: NA
clone_size: NA
cdr3_nt: TGTGCCAGCAGGTTCAGGGAGTATGGATCACCCCTCCACTTT
cdr3_aa: CASRFREYGSPLHF

j_call: TRBJ1-1
v_call: TRBV6-2/TRBV6-3
d_call: NA
clone_size: NA
cdr3_nt: TGTGCCAGCAGTTACTCGGCCGTGAACACTGAAGCTTTCTTT
cdr3_aa: CASSYSAVNTEAFF

j_call: TRBJ2-2
v_call: TRBV29-1
d_call: TRBD2
clone_size: NA
cdr3_nt: TGCAGCGTTGAGCTGTCTAGCGGAAACACCGGGGAGCTGTTTTTT
cdr3_aa: CSVELSSGNTGELFF

j_call: TRBJ2-2
v_call: TRBV5-1
d_call: TRBD2
clone_size: once
cdr3_nt: TGCGCCAGCAGCTCACGACTAGCGGGTTCCACCGGGGAGCTGTTTTTT
cdr3_aa: CASSSRLAGSTGELFF

j_call: TRBJ2-2
v_call: TRBV2
d_call: NA
clone_size: NA
cdr3_nt: TGTGCCAGCACCCGGACAGTGAACACCGGGGAGCTGTTTTTT
cdr3_aa: CASTRTVNTGELFF

j_call: TRBJ2-7
v_call: TRBV28
d_call: TRBD1
clone_size: few
cdr3_nt: TGTGCCAGCAGTTTACAGGGACAGGGGCACGAGCAGTACTTC
cdr3_aa: CASSLQGQGHEQYF

j_call: TRBJ2-5
v_call: TRBV5-1
d_call: TRBD2
clone_size: NA
cdr3_nt: TGCGCCAGCAGCTTGATAGCGGGAGTGGAGACCCAGTACTTC
cdr3_aa: CASSLIAGVETQYF

j_call: TRBJ1-2
v_call: TRBV27
d_call: NA
clone_size: NA
cdr3_nt: TGTGCCAGCAGTCCCGGGGCGACTGGCTACACCTTC
cdr3_aa: CASSPGATGYTF

j_call: TRBJ2-5
v_call: TRBV24-1
d_call: NA
clone_size: NA
cdr3_nt: TGTGCCACCAGTGATTTGGGGAATTCGGAGACCCAGTACTTC
cdr3_aa: CATSDLGNSETQYF

j_call: TRBJ1-5
v_call: TRBV19
d_call: NA
clone_size: NA
cdr3_nt: TGTGCCAGTAGTATAGAGGGGGTGCCCCAGCATTTT
cdr3_aa: CASSIEGVPQHF

j_call: TRBJ2-7
v_call: TRBV29-1
d_call: NA
clone_size: NA
cdr3_nt: TGCAGCGTTGCTGCCGGGGCCTCATCACGCGAGCAGTACTTC
cdr3_aa: CSVAAGASSREQYF

j_call: TRBJ2-6
v_call: TRBV6-5
d_call: NA
clone_size: NA
cdr3_nt: TGTGCCAGCAGACGACCCACCTCTGGGGCCAACGTCCTGACTTTC
cdr3_aa: CASRRPTSGANVLTF

j_call: TRBJ2-5
v_call: TRBV29-1
d_call: TRBD2
clone_size: few
cdr3_nt: TGCAGCGTTGGATCGGGGGGGGTCTACCAAGAGACCCAGTACTTC
cdr3_aa: CSVGSGGVYQETQYF

j_call: TRBJ2-1
v_call: TRBV5-1
d_call: NA
clone_size: NA
cdr3_nt: TGCGCCAGCAGCGGAATACAGGGCAATGAGCAGTTCTTC
cdr3_aa: CASSGIQGNEQFF

j_call: TRBJ1-3
v_call: TRBV3-1/TRBV3-2
d_call: NA
clone_size: NA
cdr3_nt: TGTGCCAGCAGCCATTACACCCGGACCGGAAACACCATATATTTT
cdr3_aa: CASSHYTRTGNTIYF

j_call: TRBJ1-2
v_call: TRBV24-1
d_call: TRBD1
clone_size: NA
cdr3_nt: TGTGCCACCAGTGTCCCCGGGACAGGGAACTATGGCTACACCTTC
cdr3_aa: CATSVPGTGNYGYTF

j_call: TRBJ2-3
v_call: TRBV30
d_call: NA
clone_size: NA
cdr3_nt: TGTGCCTGGAGCTCCCCCGCAGATACGCAGTATTTT
cdr3_aa: CAWSSPADTQYF

j_call: TRBJ1-1
v_call: TRBV28
d_call: NA
clone_size: NA
cdr3_nt: TGTGCCAGCAGTTCCTCCCCGGGGTCGAACACTGAAGCTTTCTTT
cdr3_aa: CASSSSPGSNTEAFF

j_call: TRBJ2-5
v_call: TRBV3-1/TRBV3-2
d_call: NA
clone_size: NA
cdr3_nt: TGTGCCAGCAGCGAAGGACCTAGCCCCGCTGAGACCCAGTACTTC
cdr3_aa: CASSEGPSPAETQYF

j_call: TRBJ2-7
v_call: TRBV2
d_call: NA
clone_size: NA
cdr3_nt: TGTGCCAGCAGTGGTAGAACCTACGAGCAGTACTTC
cdr3_aa: CASSGRTYEQYF

j_call: TRBJ2-7
v_call: TRBV6-5
d_call: NA
clone_size: NA
cdr3_nt: TGTGCCAGCAGACAGGGAGTCGTCTACGAGCAGTACTTC
cdr3_aa: CASRQGVVYEQYF

j_call: TRBJ2-2
v_call: TRBV7-6
d_call: TRBD2
clone_size: NA
cdr3_nt: TGTGCCAGCAGCCCCCATAGCGGGACGAACACCGGGGAGCTGTTTTTT
cdr3_aa: CASSPHSGTNTGELFF

j_call: TRBJ2-6
v_call: TRBV3-1/TRBV3-2
d_call: NA
clone_size: NA
cdr3_nt: TGTGCCAGCAGGGGGTTTGGGGCCAACGTCCTGACTTTC
cdr3_aa: CASRGFGANVLTF

j_call: TRBJ1-5
v_call: TRBV19
d_call: NA
clone_size: NA
cdr3_nt: TGTGCCAGTAGTATTGGTACAAGGGGACTTAGCAATCAGCCCCAGCATTTT
cdr3_aa: CASSIGTRGLSNQPQHF

j_call: TRBJ2-5
v_call: TRBV14
d_call: NA
clone_size: once
cdr3_nt: TGTGCCAGCAGCTCTCCCGGACCCCGAAAAGAGACCCAGTACTTC
cdr3_aa: CASSSPGPRKETQYF

j_call: TRBJ1-1
v_call: TRBV7-2
d_call: NA
clone_size: NA
cdr3_nt: TGTGCCAGCAGCTTGGAAGGGTGGTCTGAAGCTTTCTTT
cdr3_aa: CASSLEGWSEAFF

j_call: TRBJ1-3
v_call: TRBV3-1/TRBV3-2
d_call: NA
clone_size: once
cdr3_nt: TGTGCCAGCAGCCGTCGACGGAGCTCTGGAAACACCATATATTTT
cdr3_aa: CASSRRRSSGNTIYF

j_call: TRBJ2-7
v_call: TRBV6-5
d_call: TRBD1
clone_size: NA
cdr3_nt: TGTGCCAGCCGACAGGGGACATCCTACGAGCAGTACTTC
cdr3_aa: CASRQGTSYEQYF

j_call: TRBJ2-7
v_call: TRBV11-2
d_call: NA
clone_size: NA
cdr3_nt: TGTGCCAGCAGCGCCGAGACAACTCAATTCCGATACGAGCAGTACTTC
cdr3_aa: CASSAETTQFRYEQYF